This paragraph covers one TCR beta chain sequence. Its antigen remains unknown. This entry belongs to a study of cytomegalovirus exposure and HLA in healthy donors. The study, taken as a whole, reports: An analysis was carried out later, and it reportedly showed fewer N-insertions in an Asian-associated ancestry cluster than the 666-donor mean. When analyzed later, a missense DCLRE1C variant was found to be linked to TCR beta V- and J-gene trimming.

J was trimmed by 7 bases and V by 5 bases; bases with no gene match: 7. CDR1 is MNHEY and CDR2 is SVGAGI in the germline V gene. CDR3 length: 15 residues. Primers: 60 Vbeta forward and 13 Jbeta reverse. Method: immunoSEQ multiplex PCR; TCRdb's copy keeps in-frame clones and lacks some. Among 180,000 or so clones, over 75% were seen once, and the ten largest hold roughly 9.3%. This TCR was sampled from a man aged 18 to 30 in good health and CMV-seropositive. This chain joins TRBV6-5 and TRBJ2-1; 11 bases are a match to TRBD2. Sequencing was carried out using PBMCs. CDR3 coding DNA: TGTGCCAGCAGTCGCATAGCGGGGGGGAATAATGAGCAGTTCTTC. It is translated as CASSRIAGGNNEQFF.